The text below deals with one T cell receptor beta chain. Its antigen is still unknown. The input lacks base qualities; no much larger clone sits a single base away. These data belong to a study of T cells in Graves' hyperthyroidism and ophthalmopathy (dated by TCRdb to the late 2010s). About the study as a whole: Peripheral blood samples were taken at the time of initial diagnosis, prior to any treatment. In addition, the study compared T-cell repertoires in thyroid tissue and in blood from about six Graves' hyperthyroidism patients. The approximately 98 discovery patients were randomly divided into training and test sets at a 7:3 ratio. Following sampling, methimazole starting at 30 mg daily was given to hyperthyroidism patients, and high-dose intravenous methylprednisolone was given to ophthalmopathy patients. A discovery cohort of about a hundred patients, roughly 45 with Graves' ophthalmopathy and approximately 55 with stable Graves' hyperthyroidism, was used to find distinguishing TCR V-J signatures. Whether ophthalmopathy could be predicted prospectively was tested in an independent validation cohort made up of roughly 19 hyperthyroidism patients plus 17 patients who later progressed to ophthalmopathy. TCR Vbeta CDR3 sequencing of approximately 140 peripheral blood samples (fewer than 45 ophthalmopathy, about 80 hyperthyroidism and approximately 17 progressor patients) is reported in the paper.

The research as a whole found: Ophthalmopathy was separated from stable hyperthyroidism by a 13 V-J signature model, with 87.88% sensitivity and roughly 84% specificity obtained in cross-validation and 80%/75% obtained in testing. In validation, the model predicted progression to ophthalmopathy with 55% to 71% sensitivity and 72.22% specificity, a median of around six months before onset. No statistical method was used to set the sample size in advance, and investigators knew the group allocation. Most expanded thyroid clonotypes (frequency above 0.001) were also found in blood, which suggests that blood repertoires may mirror thyroid immune responses.

The TCR beta CDR3 regions were amplified from the RNA transcripts. For the first round of RT-PCR on the TCR CDR3, the HTBI primer set was used together with the Qiagen OneStep RT-PCR kit. Libraries were constructed in a second round of multiplex PCR, after which size selection and purification were carried out. Libraries were sequenced paired-end with 100 bp reads on an Illumina HiSeq2000. Regarding the original processing steps: Raw data were processed with SOAPnuke, discarding reads with adapters, uncalled bases, mean Phred below 15, or no exact constant-primer or identifier match. High-quality paired reads were merged using COPE v1.2.5, and each unique nucleotide sequence was defined as a clonotype. MiTCR v1.1 was used to align the clonotypes against IMGT TRBV, TRBD and TRBJ reference segments. The analysis included only V-J combinations with a frequency above 0.0001, which together covered 99.2% of the repertoires. The TCS score was defined as F50 (clonal expansion) divided by E x V (chaos), with BLOSUM62-based TCRdist calculated between CDR3 peptides within each V-J. Welch's t-statistics and random forest reduced 450 to 600 V-J features to 13, which were used in a naive Bayes classifier (R e1071). Starting from the raw public reads, TCRdb applied fastp trimming at Q25, assembled clones with MiXCR and retained in-frame beta chains. Duplicate CDR3 protein sequences are folded into a single record with the most common DNA and genes. TCRdb, not the authors, supplied the V and J calls. For this sample there are approximately 570,000 distinct CDR3 sequences; roughly 21% appear just once. Jointly, the top ten make up over 45% of the sample.

The CDR1 and CDR2 encoded by the germline V gene (reference sequence) are MNHEY and SMNVEV. Including cysteine and phenylalanine, the CDR3 has 13 amino acids. Of the read, only the CDR3 DNA is kept; its 39 bases are in frame from base 1. Relative to germline, V is 0 bases shorter and J is 4 bases shorter, with 7 bases between their ends. Ophthalmopathy patients had moderately to severely active disease, Clinical Activity Score of at least 3, NOSPECS grade of at least 4, and duration under 3 months. Any patient with an uncontrolled infection, another autoimmune disease, pregnancy or lactation was excluded. Diagnoses were based on clinical symptoms, serum thyroxine and TRAb, thyroid ultrasound and orbital computed tomography. PBMCs were separated from around 9.1 ml of fresh peripheral blood using Ficoll-Paque density gradient centrifugation. Trizol reagent was used to extract total RNA, and RNA quality was then checked on an Agilent 2100 Bioanalyzer.

The sequencing input was blood. The rearranged chain carries TRBV27 and TRBJ2-7; the D segment cannot be called with confidence. The sequence derives from a middle-aged man with Graves' ophthalmopathy. The DNA sequence follows: TGTGCCAGCAGTTTATCGTCTTATTACGAGCAGTACTTC. Its protein is CASSLSSYYEQYF.